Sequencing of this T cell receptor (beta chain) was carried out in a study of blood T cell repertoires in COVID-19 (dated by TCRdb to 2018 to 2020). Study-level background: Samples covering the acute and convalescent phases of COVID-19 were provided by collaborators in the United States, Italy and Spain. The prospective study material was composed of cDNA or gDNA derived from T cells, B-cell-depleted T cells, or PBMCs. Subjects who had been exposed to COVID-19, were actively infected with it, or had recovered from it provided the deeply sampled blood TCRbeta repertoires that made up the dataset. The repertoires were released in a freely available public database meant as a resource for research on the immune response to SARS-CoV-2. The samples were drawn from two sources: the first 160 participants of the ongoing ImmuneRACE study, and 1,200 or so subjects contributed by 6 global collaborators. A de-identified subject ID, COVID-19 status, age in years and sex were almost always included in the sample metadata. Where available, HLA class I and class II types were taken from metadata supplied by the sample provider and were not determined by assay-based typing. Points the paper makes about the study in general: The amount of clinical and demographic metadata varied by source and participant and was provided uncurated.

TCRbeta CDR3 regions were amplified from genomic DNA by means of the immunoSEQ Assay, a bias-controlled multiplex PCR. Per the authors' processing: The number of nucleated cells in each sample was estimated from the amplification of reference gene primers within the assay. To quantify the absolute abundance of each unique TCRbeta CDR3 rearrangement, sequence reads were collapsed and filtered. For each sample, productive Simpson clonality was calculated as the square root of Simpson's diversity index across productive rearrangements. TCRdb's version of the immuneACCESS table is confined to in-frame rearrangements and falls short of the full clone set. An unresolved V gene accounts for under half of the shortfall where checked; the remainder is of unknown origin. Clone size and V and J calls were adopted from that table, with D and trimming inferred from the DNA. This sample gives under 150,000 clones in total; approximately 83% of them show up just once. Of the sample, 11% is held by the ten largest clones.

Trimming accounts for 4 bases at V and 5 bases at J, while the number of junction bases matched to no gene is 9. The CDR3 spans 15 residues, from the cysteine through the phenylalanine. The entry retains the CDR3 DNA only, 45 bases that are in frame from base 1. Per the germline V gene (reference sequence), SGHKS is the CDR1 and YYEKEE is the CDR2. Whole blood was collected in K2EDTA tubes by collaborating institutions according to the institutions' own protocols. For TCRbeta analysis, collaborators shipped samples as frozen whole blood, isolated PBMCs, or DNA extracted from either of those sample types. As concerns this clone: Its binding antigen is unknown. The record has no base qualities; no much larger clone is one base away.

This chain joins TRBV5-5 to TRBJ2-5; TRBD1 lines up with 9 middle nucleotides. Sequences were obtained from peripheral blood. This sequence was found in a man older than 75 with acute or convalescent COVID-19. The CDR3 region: CASSATDRGGETQYF. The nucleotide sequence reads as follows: TGTGCCAGCAGCGCCACCGACAGGGGGGGGGAGACCCAGTACTTC.